Below, one T cell receptor (beta chain) is given with its context. Looked up from germline, CDR1 is SGHRS and CDR2 is YFSETQ. The CDR3 length is 12 residues. V gave up 1 base and J gave up 8 bases, with 6 bases separating them. The source of the sample is a study of control samples from healthy donors and cancer patients. Produced via immunoSEQ multiplex PCR; TCRdb's table is partial and in-frame only. This table holds some 170,000 clones, about 95% found once. The chain joins TRBV5-1 to TRBJ1-4; no clear D. The receptor was derived from a man aged 60 to 69 with colorectal cancer. Sequencing was performed on PBMCs. CDR3 residues: CASSLTGEKLFF. CDR3 in DNA: TGCGCCAGCAGCTTGACGGGAGAAAAACTGTTTTTT.